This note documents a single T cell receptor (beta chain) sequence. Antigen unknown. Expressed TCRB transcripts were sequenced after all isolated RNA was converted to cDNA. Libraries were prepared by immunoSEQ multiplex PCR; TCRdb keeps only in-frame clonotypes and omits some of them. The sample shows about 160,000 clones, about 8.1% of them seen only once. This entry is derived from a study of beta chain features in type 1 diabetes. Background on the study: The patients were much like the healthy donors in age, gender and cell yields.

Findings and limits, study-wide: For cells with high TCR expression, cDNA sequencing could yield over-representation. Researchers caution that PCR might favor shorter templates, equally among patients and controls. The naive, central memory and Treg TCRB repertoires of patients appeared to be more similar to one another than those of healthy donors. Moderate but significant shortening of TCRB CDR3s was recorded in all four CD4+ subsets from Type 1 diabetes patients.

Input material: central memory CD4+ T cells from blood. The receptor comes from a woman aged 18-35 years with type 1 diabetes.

CDR3 sequence (DNA): TGTGCCAGTCGAAGTAGGGGGACAGGGAGCTACGAGCAGTACTTC. It translates to CASRSRGTGSYEQYF. J is TRBJ2-7 and V is TRBV27, with TRBD1 identical over 9 bases. This CDR3 has 15 residues. Looked up from germline, CDR1 is MNHEY and CDR2 is SMNVEV (reference sequence). Trimming removed 9 bases from V and 3 bases from J; junction bases left unmatched: 12.